This T cell receptor beta chain was identified during a study of cytomegalovirus exposure and HLA in healthy donors. Study observations and caveats: The authors listed 150 to 200 TCR beta chains as cytomegalovirus-associated. Follow-up analysis seemed to connect common viral pathogens with several of the most significant clusters identified.

60 Vbeta and 13 Jbeta primers were used in PCR. Here immunoSEQ multiplex PCR was the method, and the copy in TCRdb shows in-frame clones only, minus some. The table has about 180,000 clones, 75% to 85% seen once. In regard to this clone: The antigen is unknown.

Donors likely had unrecorded immune exposures despite being nominally healthy when sampled. This clonotype was obtained from a girl between 2 and 10 years old in good health and CMV-seropositive. Specimen: PBMCs.

Here the CDR3 reads CASGVGQGRTEAFF. DNA of the CDR3: TGTGCCAGCGGGGTCGGACAGGGGCGAACTGAAGCTTTCTTT. The V gene is TRBV6-5, the J gene TRBJ1-1, with 9 bases matching TRBD1. This CDR3 spans 14 amino acids. V lost 8 bases to trimming and J lost 5 bases; unmatched junction nucleotides: 9. Per the germline V gene, CDR1 is MNHEY and CDR2 is SVGAGI.